This T cell receptor (beta chain) stems from a study of CD8 T cells in Susac syndrome. Random-hexamer reverse transcription was applied to about 0.5 to 1 ug RNA. The immunoSEQ assay covered 54 Vbeta and 13 Jbeta segments for CDR3. From the immunoSEQ multiplex PCR reads, TCRdb called clonotypes with MiXCR, one entry per CDR3 protein. The data contain about 200,000 distinct CDR3 sequences, 95% of them singletons. The T cells that were sequenced for TCR beta were CD8+ and CD4+ cells from blood. Controls matched for age and sex were healthy donors. The sequenced material came from CD4+ T cells from PBMCs. The sequence derives from a human donor in good health.

In DNA form, the CDR3 reads TGCAGTGCTGTTCAGGGAGACTATGGCTACACCTTC. Translation: CSAVQGDYGYTF. The genes are TRBV20-1 and TRBJ1-2, with D maybe TRBD1 (5 bases). Germline values: CDR1 DFQATT, CDR2 SNEGSKA (reference sequence). Between the trimmed V and J ends, which lost 5 bases and 3 bases, there was a span of 10 bases. The CDR3 sequence is 12 residues long.